This T cell receptor (beta chain) was recorded in a study of T cells in Graves' hyperthyroidism and ophthalmopathy. At least ten counts were recorded for this clonotype. TCR beta CDR3 sequences were amplified from RNA transcripts. TCR CDR3 underwent first-round RT-PCR with the HTBI primer set. Via MiXCR, TCRdb re-called the multiplex PCR reads, giving one row per CDR3 protein. The sample consists of 600,000 to 700,000 distinct CDR3 sequences, approximately 14% of them appearing once. The V gene's germline CDR1 is MNHEY and CDR2 SVGEGT. The CDR3 covers 12 residues. V was clipped by 3 bases and J by 8 bases, with 10 bases between them.

This receptor was obtained from a woman aged 40 to 50 with Graves' ophthalmopathy. The chain employs TRBV6-2 or TRBV6-3 and TRBJ1-2, with D unclear. The sequencing sample was made of blood. In nucleotides, the CDR3 is TGTGCCAGCAGTTATTTCTCGATGGGCTACACCTTC. Its protein product is CASSYFSMGYTF.